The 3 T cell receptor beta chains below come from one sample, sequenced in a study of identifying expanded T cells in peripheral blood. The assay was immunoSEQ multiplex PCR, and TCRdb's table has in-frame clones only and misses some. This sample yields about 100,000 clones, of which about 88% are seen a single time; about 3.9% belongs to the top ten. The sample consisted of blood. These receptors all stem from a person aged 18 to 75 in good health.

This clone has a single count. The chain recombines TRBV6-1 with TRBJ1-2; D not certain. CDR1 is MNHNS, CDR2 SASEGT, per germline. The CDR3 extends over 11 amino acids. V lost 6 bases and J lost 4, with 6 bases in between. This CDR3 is CASSDPYGYTF. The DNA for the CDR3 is TGTGCCAGCAGCGACCCCTATGGCTACACCTTC.

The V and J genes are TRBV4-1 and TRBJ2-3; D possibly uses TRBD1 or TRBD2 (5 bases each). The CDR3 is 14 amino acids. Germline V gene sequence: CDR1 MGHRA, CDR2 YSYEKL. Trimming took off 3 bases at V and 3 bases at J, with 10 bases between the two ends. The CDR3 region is CASSQGRTTDTQYF. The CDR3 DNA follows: TGCGCCAGCAGCCAGGGACGGACGACAGATACGCAGTATTTT.

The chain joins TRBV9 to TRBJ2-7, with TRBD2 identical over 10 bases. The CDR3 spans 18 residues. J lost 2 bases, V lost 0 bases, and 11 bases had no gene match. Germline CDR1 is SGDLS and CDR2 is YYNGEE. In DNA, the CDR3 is TGTGCCAGCAGCGTAGCGTGGGGGTCAGCGGGAGGGCCCTACGAGCAGTACTTC. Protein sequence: CASSVAWGSAGGPYEQYF.